This note documents a single TCR beta chain sequence. The antigen remains undetermined. The sample, around 10 milliliters of peripheral blood, was drawn from each donor. This entry belongs to a study of blood T cells in healthy people across ages. The study, taken as a whole, reports: Per-million-T-cell TCR beta diversity fell roughly linearly with age. TCR beta diversity tracked closely with naive T cell percentage.

It was with a sample-barcoded 5' primer and a J-beta primer mix that a second PCR of about 6 to 12 cycles was run. Any given sample supplied a minimum of 2.5 million CDR3-containing paired-end reads. TCRdb recomputed calls from the 5' RACE reads with MiXCR, one row per CDR3 protein. The sample holds 1.5 million to 1.9 million distinct CDR3 sequences, roughly 43% seen once. V gave up 7 bases and J gave up 4 bases; unmatched junction bases: 11. The germline V gene has CDR1 MNHEY and CDR2 SMNVEV (reference sequence). CDR3 length: 16 amino acids. The sequence was collected from a woman aged 18-29 years in good health. Sequenced sample: blood. The chain couples TRBV27 to TRBJ2-2; TRBD2 agrees at 8 bases. CDR3 sequence (DNA): TGTGCCAGCAAGCTGCCTAGCGGGCATACCACCGGGGAGCTGTTTTTT. This sequence encodes CASKLPSGHTTGELFF.